These T cell receptor beta chains were read from a single sample in a study of Graves' ophthalmopathy and Graves' hyperthyroidism. TCRdb reanalysed the multiplex PCR reads using MiXCR and keeps one entry per CDR3 protein. The data show 170,000 or so distinct CDR3 sequences, with 30% to 45% seen just once and about 6% held by the top ten. Sequencing was carried out using peripheral blood. The source is a middle-aged woman with Graves' ophthalmopathy. Each CDR3 is given with its conserved first and last residue. D genes are given only for firm matches.

TRBJ1-1 | . | TRBV27 | CASRRAGDWTEAFF
TRBJ1-2 | TRBD1 | TRBV20-1 | CSARPGQGVGGYTF
TRBJ2-2 | TRBD2 | TRBV7-3 | CASRSGVNTGELFF
TRBJ2-5 | . | TRBV3-1 | CASSASETQYF
TRBJ2-7 | . | TRBV15 | CATSRGTLEYEQYF
TRBJ1-3 | . | TRBV19 | CASTLSGFVSGNTIYF
TRBJ1-5 | . | TRBV24-1 | CATDETVTGPQHF
TRBJ2-2 | . | TRBV7-2 | CASSSKAMNTGELFF
TRBJ2-7 | TRBD1 | TRBV6-5 | CASSSPGQGPTYEQYF
TRBJ2-7 | TRBD2 | TRBV19 | CASSRATSPYEQYF
TRBJ2-5 | TRBD2 | TRBV28 | CASIQGTSGFQETQYF
TRBJ2-2 | . | TRBV28 | CASSKLTGELFF
TRBJ2-7 | TRBD2 | TRBV5-1 | CASSLEISGLSYEQYF
TRBJ1-1 | . | TRBV28 | CASNRGVNTEAFF
TRBJ1-1 | TRBD1 | TRBV19 | CASSIGRGVTEAFF
TRBJ2-7 | TRBD1 | TRBV6-1 | CASTILAGGEQYF
TRBJ1-2 | TRBD1 | TRBV12-3/TRBV12-4 | CASSPGQGARRGYTF